What follows is one TCR beta chain and its context. No antigen is known for it. Per-base quality was not reported, and no clone a single base away is much larger than it. The method behind the library was the immunoSEQ multiplex PCR assay. The TR loci were subjected to amplification by multiplexed PCR, for which V gene segments served as targets of the forward primers and J gene segments as targets of the reverse primers. Amplified CDR3 regions were sequenced on the Illumina HiSeq System. The paper's data handling went like this. To strip out PCR and sequencing errors and collapse the data into unique sequences, a nearest-neighbour algorithm merged closely related reads. Repertoires were summarised in terms of clonality and T cell density, with T cell density defined as TR molecules per amount of genomic DNA input. CDR3 amino acid sequences present in at least 80% of unsorted samples were defined as public TRs and were then tested for differential abundance between coeliac and control samples. Disease-group differences in clonality and density were tested with Kruskal-Wallis tests followed by Dunn post-tests. TCRdb obtained this table from immuneACCESS and retained in-frame rearrangements with V and J assigned. These tables miss some clones; where compared with another copy, unresolved V genes account for less than half of the shortfall, and the remainder is unexplained. V, J and clone size are those of that table, while D and trimming were read from the DNA. This sample comprises 4,000 to 4,500 clones, around 68% of them detected only once. Together, the top ten hold more than 9.5% of the sample.

This entry belongs to a study of coeliac disease (dated by TCRdb to between 2021 and 2023). Concerning the study at large: Coeliac patients were classed as newly diagnosed active disease, refractory coeliac disease type I, or disease controlled by a gluten-free diet. Because high-resolution HLA typing was not available, biased TRBV7-2 usage was queried as a proof of principle. Next-generation sequencing of rearranged TRB and TRG CDR3 regions was applied to small intestinal lymphocyte fractions from coeliac and non-coeliac patients. The goal was to describe the TR repertoires of small intestinal T cells in active coeliac disease, in refractory type I coeliac disease, and in coeliac disease treated with a gluten-free diet. Of the roughly 30 patients in the full study, roughly 22 had coeliac disease confirmed by serology and 8 were controls with non-small intestinal disorders. TRB sequencing was successfully performed on samples from 27 to 30 subjects, among which around 25 paired bulk unsorted intraepithelial and lamina propria cell samples were included. Points the paper makes about the study in general: TRB repertoires were largely private; most amino acid sequences were unique to one sample, and V-gene usage did not differ significantly by disease group. In the authors' view, the approach was unsuitable for unbiased detection of gliadin-specific T cells, since gliadin-specific T cells are scarce and rarely shared between patients. High-purity fractions were not obtained when intraepithelial cells were separated from lamina propria cells, so cross-contamination between compartments was possible. Compared with controls, active coeliac intraepithelial and lamina propria samples had TRB and TRG repertoires of lower clonality, which suggests that diverse T cells were recruited.

Aliquots of 400,000 to 550,000 cells were frozen in DMSO/FBS in liquid nitrogen, and one aliquot per fraction was used for sequencing. Endoscopy and small intestinal biopsy were performed in all 30 or so patients in the study. To release intraepithelial cells, biopsies were stirred at 37 degrees Celsius for one hour in RPMI containing EGTA, MgCl2 and 1% FBS. Genomic DNA was extracted from frozen unsorted cell fractions using the Qiagen DNeasy blood extraction kit. Reading the germline V gene (reference sequence) gives CDR1 MNHNY and CDR2 SVGAGI. The germline ends are 21 bases apart after V is trimmed by 7 bases and J by 5 bases. The CDR3 runs 16 amino acids, cysteine and phenylalanine included. The sequence is cut down to CDR3 DNA, 48 bases in frame from base 1.

The V gene is TRBV6-6 and the J gene is TRBJ2-1; TRBD2 is perhaps the D gene, given 6 matching bases. This sequence originates from a woman between 18 and 29 years old with active celiac disease. Sequenced material: intraepithelial lymphocytes from the gut. What the cell subset or site label conveys for this sample: intraepithelial cell (IEC) fraction of small intestinal biopsy. This receptor carries the CDR3 CASTLSRLVTHNEQFF. The DNA sequence is given as TGTGCCAGCACCTTATCGCGACTAGTAACCCACAATGAGCAGTTCTTC.